The 9 T cell receptor beta chains in this list originate from one sample, sequenced in a study of technical replicates of blood from several donors. TCRdb's copy holds only in-frame clones and misses some; the assay was immunoSEQ multiplex PCR. This repertoire shows about 76,000 clones, around 97% found once; its top ten account for approximately 0.2%. Sequencing used T cells isolated from PBMCs. All receptors derive from a human donor in good health.

This chain links TRBV30 with TRBJ1-1, with 8 bases that match TRBD1. Germline V gene sequence: CDR1 GTSNPN, CDR2 SVGIG (reference sequence). J gave up 4 bases and V 2 bases, and 12 bases lay outside the gene matches. This CDR3 is built from 16 residues. The CDR3 bases are TGTGCCTGGAGTACCCCTGGACAGGGCAGGACCACTGAAGCTTTCTTT. Translation gives CAWSTPGQGRTTEAFF.

This chain joins TRBV11-2 and TRBJ2-7, with D unclear. Trimming took 0 bases from V and 7 from J, leaving 10 bases between them. Germline V gene sequence: CDR1 SGHAT, CDR2 FQNNGV. The CDR3 totals 13 residues. CDR3 nucleotides: TGTGCCAGCAGCTTAGATTTAAGCCGAGAGCAGTACTTC. Protein: CASSLDLSREQYF.

The chain uses TRBV5-1 and TRBJ1-6, with D hard to call. In germline, CDR1 is SGHRS, CDR2 YFSETQ. Deletions cut 4 bases from V and 2 bases from J, with 10 bases between. CDR3 length: 15 amino acids. CDR3 bases: TGCGCCAGCAGCGCGGCCGGGGCCTATAATTCACCCCTCCACTTT. Protein product: CASSAAGAYNSPLHF.

The CDR3 sequence: CASSLVSVGETQYF. CDR3 nucleotides: TGTGCCAGCAGCTTGGTTAGCGTAGGAGAGACCCAGTACTTC. The rearrangement joins TRBV5-6 to TRBJ2-5; D possibly corresponds to TRBD2 (5 bases). Trimming pared 0 bases from V and 4 bases from J, leaving 10 bases between. This CDR3 is built from 14 residues. Germline CDR1 is SGHDT and CDR2 is YYEEEE.

The chain uses TRBV19 and TRBJ2-5, with D possibly matching TRBD2 (7 bases). V lost 5 bases to trimming and J lost 5 bases, with 12 bases between them. This CDR3 spans 13 amino acids. Germline CDR1 LNHDA, CDR2 SQIVND (reference sequence). The DNA of the CDR3 is TGTGCCAGTAGTCGGGGGGCCTGGGAGACCCAGTACTTC. Protein: CASSRGAWETQYF.

V is TRBV5-1 and J is TRBJ2-7; the match to TRBD1 covers 8 bases. The germline V gene encodes CDR1 SGHRS and CDR2 YFSETQ. This CDR3 has 13 amino acids. V shed 5 bases, J shed 1 base, and the junction held 2 bases outside the gene matches. This CDR3 reads CASSRQGSYEQYF. The CDR3 nucleotides are TGCGCCAGCAGTAGACAGGGGTCCTACGAGCAGTACTTC. Looking up the rest from reference TRBV5-1 and TRBJ2-7 gives the full variable domain: KAGVTQTPRYLIKTRGQQVTLSCSPISGHRSVSWYQQTPGQGLQFLFEYFSETQRNKGNFPGRFSGRQFSNSRSEMNVSTLELGDSALYLCASSRQGSYEQYFGPGTRLTVT.

CDR3 sequence: CASSLDSRGLAGYTF. As DNA, the CDR3 is TGCGCCAGCAGCTTGGATTCCAGGGGGCTGGCTGGCTACACCTTC. The chain joins TRBV5-1 to TRBJ1-2; the match to TRBD1 covers 8 bases. The V gene end was trimmed by 0 bases and the J gene end by 7 bases; junction bases not matched to a gene: 8. Germline V lookup: CDR1 SGHRS, CDR2 YFSETQ. The CDR3 extends over 15 amino acids.

The chain has TRBV2 and TRBJ2-7; 12 nucleotides agree with TRBD1. Trimming at V came to 6 bases and at J to 2 bases, leaving 5 bases not matched to a gene. CDR1 is SNHLY, CDR2 FYNNEI, per germline. CDR3 size: 15 residues. The CDR3 coding sequence is TGTGCCAGCAGCGGGGACAGGGGGCCCACCTACGAGCAGTACTTC. Translating gives CASSGDRGPTYEQYF. The full variable domain, rest sourced from reference TRBV2 and TRBJ2-7, is EPEVTQTPSHQVTQMGQEVILRCVPISNHLYFYWYRQILGQKVEFLVSFYNNEISEKSEIFDDQFSVERPDGSNFTLKIRSTKLEDSAMYFCASSGDRGPTYEQYFGPGTRLTVT.

The chain has TRBV4-2 and TRBJ1-2; D is ambiguous. This CDR3 region has 13 residues. Germline V gene sequence: CDR1 LGHNA, CDR2 YNFKEQ. Deletions cut 8 bases from V and 2 bases from J, with 12 bases between. The DNA of the CDR3 is TGTGCCAGCTTCCATTCGGGGAACTATGGCTACACCTTC. Protein sequence: CASFHSGNYGYTF.